These 12 T cell receptor beta chains share one sample of origin, sequenced in a study of cytomegalovirus exposure and HLA in healthy donors. 60 Vbeta and 13 Jbeta primers were used in PCR. The method was immunoSEQ multiplex PCR; TCRdb's version includes in-frame clones alone and lacks a portion of them. Altogether approximately 160,000 clones are present, about 76% being singletons, with the ten largest covering less than 9%. The sequenced material came from PBMCs. The receptors come from a male donor in good health and CMV-seropositive.

This clone was recorded a few times. V and J are TRBV6-1 and TRBJ2-5, with D possibly matching TRBD2 (7 bases). Gene TRBJ2-7 matches the end of the DNA better, so the J call may be wrong. The CDR3 is made up of 17 amino acids. Germline assignment: CDR1 MNHNS and CDR2 SASEGT. In DNA form, the CDR3 reads TGTGCCAGCAGTGAATCGGGGGGCTGGGGGGGTACCTACGAGCAGTACTTC. Its protein is CASSESGGWGGTYEQYF.

This chain joins TRBV21-1 and TRBJ1-1. TRBV21-1 is a pseudogene segment. This CDR3 has 17 residues. The CDR3 region has the DNA TGTGCCAGCAGCCAATCGCCGGGATCCCCTTTTCACACTGAAGCTTTCTTT. Protein sequence: CASSQSPGSPFHTEAFF.

The rearrangement uses TRBV29-1 and TRBJ2-3; 7 bases match TRBD1. The CDR3 contains 13 residues. Trimming removed 4 bases from V and 4 bases from J; junction bases left unmatched: 5. CDR1 is SQVTM, CDR2 ANQGSEA, per germline. CDR3: CSVAGGPPDTQYF. CDR3 coding DNA: TGCAGCGTTGCAGGGGGTCCGCCAGATACGCAGTATTTT.

This sequence joins TRBV9 and TRBJ2-1, with D maybe TRBD2 (7 bases). V was shortened by 0 bases and J by 2 bases, with 12 bases between the two germline ends. CDR3 length: 16 amino acids. The germline V gene encodes CDR1 SGDLS and CDR2 YYNGEE. This chain's CDR3 is CASSVAGGGTYNEQFF. CDR3 sequence (DNA): TGTGCCAGCAGCGTAGCTGGCGGGGGCACCTACAATGAGCAGTTCTTC.

The chain joins TRBV7-8 to TRBJ2-7; 10 bases agree with TRBD2. Germline trimming cut 3 bases from V and 6 bases from J; bases unmatched to any gene: 14. The CDR3 contains 17 residues. CDR1 SGHVS and CDR2 FQNEAQ come from the germline V gene. The CDR3 protein is CASSLMVAGGSDSEQYF. CDR3 DNA: TGTGCCAGCAGCTTGATGGTAGCGGGAGGCTCAGATAGCGAGCAGTACTTC.

This clone has just a few counts. The CDR3 region is CASSELGSGRTDTQYF. The CDR3 region has the DNA TGTGCCAGCAGTGAATTAGGTAGCGGTCGCACAGATACGCAGTATTTT. The chain has TRBV2 and TRBJ2-3; possibly TRBD2 for D (6 bases). The germline V gene encodes CDR1 SNHLY and CDR2 FYNNEI. The CDR3 has 16 residues. The ends were cut back, 2 bases at V and 1 base at J, with 13 bases in the middle.

This rearrangement joins TRBV7-9 to TRBJ2-3; possible D gene TRBD2, 5 bases. Trimming took 3 bases from V and 1 from J, leaving 11 bases between them. The CDR3 totals 15 residues. Germline CDR1 reads SEHNR; CDR2 reads FQNEAQ (reference sequence). CDR3 DNA: TGTGCCAGCAGCTTCCTGCCCGGGGGCACAGATACGCAGTATTTT. It encodes CASSFLPGGTDTQYF.

This clone was recorded only once. The chain links TRBV7-8 to TRBJ2-1; 8 positions agree with TRBD2. V lost 5 bases to trimming and J lost 4 bases; unmatched junction nucleotides: 7. The CDR3 totals 15 residues. Per the germline V gene, CDR1 is SGHVS and CDR2 is FQNEAQ. The CDR3 protein is CASSQSGGPYNEQFF. The CDR3 bases are TGTGCCAGCAGCCAGAGCGGGGGCCCGTACAATGAGCAGTTCTTC.

The rearrangement uses TRBV6-5 and TRBJ2-2; TRBD2 matches at 9 bases. This CDR3 is 16 amino acids long. The germline V gene has CDR1 MNHEY and CDR2 SVGAGI. V shed 2 bases, J shed 2 bases, and the junction held 3 bases outside the gene matches. CDR3 protein: CASSYRRGGNTGELFF. The CDR3 DNA follows: TGTGCCAGCAGTTACCGGCGGGGGGGTAACACCGGGGAGCTGTTTTTT.

The chain is built from TRBV5-4 and TRBJ2-5; TRBD1 agrees at 7 bases. Unmatched junction bases numbered 8, after V lost 4 bases and J lost 5 bases. Germline-derived CDR1 and CDR2 are SGHNT and YYREEE (reference sequence). The CDR3 runs to 14 residues. The chain's CDR3 is CASSAPGGQETQYF. The CDR3 bases are TGTGCCAGCAGCGCCCCAGGGGGACAGGAGACCCAGTACTTC.

The chain carries TRBV15 and TRBJ1-5; 11 bases line up with TRBD1. The CDR3 runs to 15 residues. Trimming cost V 4 bases and J 7 bases; bases outside gene matches: 6. CDR1 and CDR2 from the germline V gene are LNHNV and YYDKDF (reference sequence). This CDR3 reads CATSIEGTGGQPQHF. The CDR3 DNA sequence: TGTGCCACCAGCATAGAAGGGACAGGGGGACAGCCCCAGCATTTT.

The chain combines TRBV4-2 with TRBJ2-1, with TRBD2 matching over 8 bases. The CDR3 extends over 16 amino acids. CDR1 is LGHNA, CDR2 YNFKEQ, per germline. Unmatched junction bases numbered 12, after V lost 4 bases and J lost 7 bases. For the CDR3, the DNA is TGTGCCAGCAGCCTAAGCGGGGGCCTGGGGGGGAATGAGCAGTTCTTC. It yields the protein CASSLSGGLGGNEQFF.